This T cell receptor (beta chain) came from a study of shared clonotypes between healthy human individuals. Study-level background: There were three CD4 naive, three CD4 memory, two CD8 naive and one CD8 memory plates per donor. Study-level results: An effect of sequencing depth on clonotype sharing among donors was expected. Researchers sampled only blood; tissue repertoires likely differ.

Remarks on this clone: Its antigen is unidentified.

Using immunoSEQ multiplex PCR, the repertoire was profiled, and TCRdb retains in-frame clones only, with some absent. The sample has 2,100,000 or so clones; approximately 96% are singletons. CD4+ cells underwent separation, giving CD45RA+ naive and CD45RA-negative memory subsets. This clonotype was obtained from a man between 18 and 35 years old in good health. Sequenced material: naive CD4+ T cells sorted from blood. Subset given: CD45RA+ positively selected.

The CDR3 sequence is CASSPGGGLAGNTIYF. The CDR3 DNA sequence: TGTGCCAGCAGCCCTGGAGGAGGACTAGCGGGAAACACCATATATTTT. This sequence joins TRBV7-3 and TRBJ1-3; D call uncertain. Germline V lookup: CDR1 SGHTA, CDR2 FQGTGA. The CDR3 is made up of 16 amino acids. Trimming took 5 bases from V and 4 from J, leaving 18 bases between them.